Below are 11 T cell receptor beta chains sequenced from a single sample in a study of OX40 agonist ivuxolimab in advanced cancers. Clones were read by immunoSEQ multiplex PCR, and TCRdb kept only the in-frame ones, dropping some. Seen here are approximately 74,000 clones, about 92% observed once, and the top ten hold less than 2%. Sequences were derived from CD4+ or CD8+ T cells sorted from blood, sampled in a trial of the OX40 agonist ivuxolimab. The receptors shown here come from an adult with an advanced solid tumor such as melanoma, head and neck, liver or kidney cancer.

The V gene is TRBV19, the J gene TRBJ1-1, with D hard to call. The ends were cut back, 3 bases at V and 1 base at J, with 12 bases in the middle. There are 15 residues in the CDR3. CDR1 LNHDA and CDR2 SQIVND come from the germline V gene (reference sequence). The CDR3 bases are TGTGCCAGTAGTATCCCCCACAGCCCGAACACTGAAGCTTTCTTT. It specifies CASSIPHSPNTEAFF. The full variable domain, its missing parts supplied by reference TRBV19 and TRBJ1-1, is DGGITQSPKYLFRKEGQNVTLSCEQNLNHDAMYWYRQDPGQGLRLIYYSQIVNDFQKGDIAEGYSVSREKKESFPLTVTSAQKNPTAFYLCASSIPHSPNTEAFFGQGTRLTVV.

This clone came up a few times. J is TRBJ1-1 and V is TRBV5-1; weak D call: TRBD1 (6 bases). The CDR3 spans 14 residues. Germline-derived CDR1 and CDR2 are SGHRS and YFSETQ. Trimming left V 2 bases short and J 3 bases short, with 11 bases between. CDR3 sequence (DNA): TGCGCCAGCAGCTTCCTATCAGGGGACACTGAAGCTTTCTTT. As protein: CASSFLSGDTEAFF.

This rearrangement joins TRBV19 to TRBJ2-2, with a possible D match to TRBD1 (6 bases). The V end lost 5 bases, the J end lost 2 bases, and 15 bases lay between the germline ends. Germline V gives CDR1 LNHDA, CDR2 SQIVND (reference sequence). This CDR3 is built from 16 residues. The CDR3 bases are TGTGCCAGTAGTGTTCCCCGGGACACAAACACCGGGGAGCTGTTTTTT. Translating gives CASSVPRDTNTGELFF.

V is TRBV4-1 and J is TRBJ2-5; 8 nucleotides line up with TRBD1. CDR1 and CDR2 (germline): MGHRA, YSYEKL. The CDR3 extends over 16 amino acids. With 2 bases clipped from V and 2 bases from J, the junction kept 7 bases outside the gene matches. The CDR3 bases are TGCGCCAGCAGCCAAAAACACCGGGACAGGCAAGAGACCCAGTACTTC. Its protein product is CASSQKHRDRQETQYF.

The V and J genes are TRBV15 and TRBJ2-3, with D perhaps matching TRBD1 (6 bases). CDR3 size: 14 residues. Germline loops: CDR1 LNHNV, CDR2 YYDKDF (reference sequence). Trimming cost V 1 base and J 7 bases, with 12 bases left between them. The CDR3 DNA sequence: TGTGCCACCAGCAGAGGGAACAGGGAATATACGCAGTATTTT. It encodes CATSRGNREYTQYF.

This rearrangement joins TRBV28 to TRBJ2-3; D may be TRBD2 (5 bases). The CDR3 consists of 12 residues. Trimming took off 7 bases at V and 1 base at J, with 6 bases between the two ends. In germline, CDR1 is MDHEN, CDR2 SYDVKM. The CDR3 loop is CASIGGTDTQYF. The CDR3 region has the DNA TGTGCCAGCATCGGGGGCACAGATACGCAGTATTTT.

The chain has TRBV6-1 and TRBJ2-4; TRBD2 aligns across 8 bases. The CDR3 is 19 residues long. V dropped 1 base and J dropped 0; count of bases not matched to a gene: 11. CDR1 MNHNS and CDR2 SASEGT come from the germline V gene. The DNA for the CDR3 is TGTGCCAGCAGTGAAGAGGGTCGGCTAGCGGGTAGAGCCAAAAACATTCAGTACTTC. Amino acids: CASSEEGRLAGRAKNIQYF.

The chain uses TRBV10-3 and TRBJ1-2, with a possible D match to TRBD1 (5 bases). The germline V gene encodes CDR1 ENHRY and CDR2 SYGVKD. Trimming shortened V by 10 bases and J by 7 bases, and 16 bases separated the two germline ends. The CDR3 has 12 amino acids. CDR3 nucleotides: TGTGCCACGGGGGAGCGTGAGGGTGGCTACACCTTC. Protein sequence: CATGEREGGYTF.

The J gene is TRBJ1-1, the V gene TRBV27; TRBD1 matches at 10 bases. After removal of 6 bases from V and 1 base from J, the junction contained 5 bases not matched to a gene. CDR1 and CDR2 from the germline V gene are MNHEY and SMNVEV (reference sequence). The CDR3 is 15 residues long. The CDR3 loop reads CASRDRGRGNTEAFF. As DNA, the CDR3 is TGTGCCAGCAGGGACAGGGGGAGAGGGAACACTGAAGCTTTCTTT.

The chain employs TRBV6-6 and TRBJ1-4, with D tentatively TRBD1 (6 bases). V was cut by 10 bases and J by 7 bases, with 19 bases left in between. The CDR3 is made up of 14 amino acids. Germline-derived CDR1 and CDR2 are MNHNY and SVGAGI (reference sequence). The CDR3: CAIRDNLSAEKLFF. In nucleotides, the CDR3 is TGTGCCATTCGGGACAACCTCAGTGCTGAAAAACTGTTTTTT.

The chain is built from TRBV7-2 and TRBJ2-5; a possible D gene is TRBD1 (6 bases). The J call may be incorrect, as the DNA end agrees better with TRBJ2-7. The CDR3 extends over 14 amino acids. Per germline, CDR1 SGHTA and CDR2 FQGNSA. Written as DNA, the CDR3 is TGTGCCAGCAGCCCCTGGGACAAGTCCTACGAGCAGTACTTC. Its translation: CASSPWDKSYEQYF.